This T cell receptor (beta chain) was recorded in a study of cytomegalovirus exposure and HLA in healthy donors. This PCR relied on a set of 60 Vbeta primers and 13 Jbeta primers. Sequencing used immunoSEQ multiplex PCR; TCRdb keeps in-frame clones, though not all of them. The table lists approximately 90,000 clones, 85% of them singletons. Germline V gene sequence: CDR1 MDHEN, CDR2 SYDVKM. This CDR3 contains 14 residues. With 10 bases removed from V and 3 bases from J, the gap between germline ends came to 17 bases. General study results and limits: Investigators reported 150 to 200 TCR beta chains as tied to cytomegalovirus. Beyond CMV serostatus, there was no information to go on about immune exposure. The study reported that TCR beta sequences accurately predicted HLA-A and HLA-B alleles in most subjects.

Comments on this clone: The antigen is unknown.

This chain links TRBV28 with TRBJ2-3, with TRBD2 as a possible D gene (7 bases). The sequence was collected from a man aged 40-50 years in good health and CMV-seropositive. Sequencing was performed on PBMCs. In DNA form, the CDR3 reads TGTGCCACCTCCGGGGGCGGGAGAACAGATACGCAGTATTTT. This translates into CATSGGGRTDTQYF.